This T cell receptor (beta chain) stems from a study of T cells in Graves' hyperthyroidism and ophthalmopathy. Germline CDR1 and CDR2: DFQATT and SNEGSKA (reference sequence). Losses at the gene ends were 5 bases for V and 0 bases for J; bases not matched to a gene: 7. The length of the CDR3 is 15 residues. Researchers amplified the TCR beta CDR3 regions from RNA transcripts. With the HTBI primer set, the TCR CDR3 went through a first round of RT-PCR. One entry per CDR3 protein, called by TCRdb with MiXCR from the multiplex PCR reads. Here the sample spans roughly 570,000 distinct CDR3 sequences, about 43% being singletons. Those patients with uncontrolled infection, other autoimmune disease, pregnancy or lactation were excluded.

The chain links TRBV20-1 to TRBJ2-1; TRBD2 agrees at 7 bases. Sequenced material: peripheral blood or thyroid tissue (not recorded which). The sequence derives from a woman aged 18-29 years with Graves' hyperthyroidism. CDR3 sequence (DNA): TGCAGTGCTTTTAGCGGGTCGAGCTCCTACAATGAGCAGTTCTTC. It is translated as CSAFSGSSSYNEQFF.